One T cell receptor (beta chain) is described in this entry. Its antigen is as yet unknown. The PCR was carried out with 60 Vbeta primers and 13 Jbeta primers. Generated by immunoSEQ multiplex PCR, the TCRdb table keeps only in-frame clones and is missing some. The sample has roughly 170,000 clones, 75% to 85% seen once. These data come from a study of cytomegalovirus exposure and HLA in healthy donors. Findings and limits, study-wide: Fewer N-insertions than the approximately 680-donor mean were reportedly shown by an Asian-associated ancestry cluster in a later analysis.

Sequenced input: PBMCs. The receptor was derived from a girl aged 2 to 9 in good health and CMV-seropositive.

CDR3 DNA: TGTGCCATCAGCCCCGAGTCTACTTATGAAAAACTGTTTTTT. Residues: CAISPESTYEKLFF. The chain recombines TRBV10-3 with TRBJ1-4, with no clear D. V lost 6 bases and J 6 bases, leaving 14 bases between the germline ends. The CDR3 spans 14 residues. Germline CDR1 is ENHRY and CDR2 is SYGVKD.